This entry lists 19 T cell receptor beta chains sequenced from one sample in a study of blood T cells in healthy people across ages. A second about 6 to 12 cycle PCR used barcoded and J-beta primers. Using its own MiXCR run on the 5' RACE reads, TCRdb lists one record per CDR3 protein. The sample lists fewer than 700,000 distinct CDR3 sequences, around two fifths occurring once. Source material: blood. Every receptor here comes from a man older than 75 in good health.

The chain carries TRBV4-3 and TRBJ2-1; 11 nucleotides align to TRBD2. This CDR3 is built from 20 residues. Germline V gives CDR1 LGHNA, CDR2 YSLEER. Germline trimming cut 7 bases from V and 6 bases from J; bases unmatched to any gene: 23. This chain's CDR3 is CASNQDLPLRLAGKFNEQFF. The CDR3 bases are TGCGCCAGCAACCAGGATTTGCCGTTGAGACTAGCGGGAAAATTCAATGAGCAGTTCTTC.

Only a few counts were recorded for this clonotype. This chain joins TRBV20-1 and TRBJ2-3; 7 positions agree with TRBD2. From germline, CDR1 is DFQATT and CDR2 SNEGSKA (reference sequence). V lost 8 bases, J lost 4 bases, and 12 bases stayed unmatched. This CDR3 contains 14 residues. CDR3 loop: CSSSKREGADTQYF. CDR3 sequence (DNA): TGCAGTTCCTCGAAGCGGGAAGGGGCAGATACGCAGTATTTT.

This clonotype was counted only a few times. The chain links TRBV13 to TRBJ2-3, with D unclear. The germline CDR1 and CDR2 sequences are PRHDT and FYEKMQ (reference sequence). The ends were cut back, 0 bases at V and 7 bases at J, with 14 bases in the middle. The CDR3 covers 15 residues. The CDR3 sequence is CASSLGVTRPNTQYF. DNA for the CDR3: TGTGCCAGCAGCTTAGGTGTGACTCGTCCGAATACGCAGTATTTT.

This clonotype was observed once. The gene calls are TRBV20-1 and TRBJ1-6; D unclear. V gave up 5 bases and J gave up 7 bases, with 15 bases separating them. The CDR3 loop spans 14 amino acids. Germline V lookup: CDR1 DFQATT, CDR2 SNEGSKA (reference sequence). The CDR3 loop reads CSAPRDGGNSPLHF. CDR3 coding DNA: TGCAGTGCTCCCCGAGACGGAGGGAATTCACCCCTCCACTTT.

This clonotype showed up just once. The chain couples TRBV24-1 to TRBJ2-5; D call uncertain. The V end lost 1 base, the J end lost 4 bases, and 15 bases lay between the germline ends. The CDR3 has 16 amino acids. The germline gives CDR1 KGHDR, CDR2 SFDVKD. CDR3 DNA sequence: TGTGCCACCAGTGATTTTCACGGGCTGCGTAGAGAGACCCAGTACTTC. Translating gives CATSDFHGLRRETQYF.

This clonotype was seen only a few times. The CDR3: CASSSTGTSDHEQFF. The DNA of the CDR3 is TGCGCCAGCAGCTCAACCGGGACTAGCGACCACGAGCAGTTCTTC. This chain connects TRBV5-1 to TRBJ2-1, with 10 bases identical to TRBD2. The CDR3 spans 15 residues. The germline CDR1 and CDR2 sequences are SGHRS and YFSETQ. The trim removed 3 bases at V and 10 bases at J, leaving 10 bases unmatched. Using reference TRBV5-1 and TRBJ2-1 for the parts outside the CDR3, the full variable domain is KAGVTQTPRYLIKTRGQQVTLSCSPISGHRSVSWYQQTPGQGLQFLFEYFSETQRNKGNFPGRFSGRQFSNSRSEMNVSTLELGDSALYLCASSSTGTSDHEQFFGPGTRLTVL.

The J gene is TRBJ1-4, the V gene TRBV7-8; D perhaps matches TRBD1 (5 bases). This CDR3 contains 14 residues. Germline CDR1 and CDR2: SGHVS and FQNEAQ. V shed 7 bases and J shed 0 bases, with 9 bases lying between them. DNA of the CDR3: TGTGCCAGCACAGAACAGGCAACTAATGAAAAACTGTTTTTT. Its translation is CASTEQATNEKLFF.

This clonotype has a count of ten or more. The rearrangement joins TRBV7-2 to TRBJ2-4; no clear D. CDR3 length: 14 amino acids. Trimming left V 1 base short and J 5 bases short, with 9 bases between. CDR1 SGHTA and CDR2 FQGNSA come from the germline V gene. CDR3 DNA: TGTGCCAGCAGCTTAGAGATCGGCGAAAACATTCAGTACTTC. It encodes CASSLEIGENIQYF. Filled out from reference TRBV7-2 and TRBJ2-4, the complete variable domain reads GAGVSQSPSNKVTEKGKDVELRCDPISGHTALYWYRQSLGQGLEFLIYFQGNSAPDKSGLPSDRFSAERTGGSVSTLTIQRTQQEDSAVYLCASSLEIGENIQYFGAGTRLSVL.

The chain recombines TRBV21-1 with TRBJ2-5; the D call in the table, TRBD1, was not verified against the DNA. TRBV21-1 is a recognized pseudogene. The CDR3 length is 15 residues. CDR3 loop: CASSKVSTGKETQYF. In DNA, the CDR3 is TGTGCCAGCAGCAAGGTTTCGACAGGGAAAGAGACCCAGTACTTC.

The rearrangement joins TRBV20-1 to TRBJ2-1; D is perhaps TRBD2 (7 bases). The V end was cut by 6 bases, the J end by 8 bases, with 20 bases between. The CDR3 runs to 14 residues. Germline V gives CDR1 DFQATT, CDR2 SNEGSKA (reference sequence). Here the CDR3 reads CSANLRGASDEQFF. The DNA for the CDR3 is TGCAGTGCCAACCTCCGGGGGGCCAGCGATGAGCAGTTCTTC.

This clonotype was counted a few times. The chain carries TRBV20-1 and TRBJ1-2, with D possibly matching TRBD1 (5 bases). The CDR3 is made up of 13 amino acids. Germline CDR1 DFQATT, CDR2 SNEGSKA (reference sequence). V was trimmed by 1 base and J by 2 bases, leaving 8 bases between them. CDR3 loop: CSARVPGNYGYTF. The CDR3 coding sequence is TGCAGTGCTAGAGTCCCAGGGAACTATGGCTACACCTTC.

The chain has TRBV2 and TRBJ1-6; no clear D gene. Trimming removed 6 bases from V and 7 bases from J, with 10 bases in between. This CDR3 has 13 amino acids. Per germline, CDR1 SNHLY and CDR2 FYNNEI. CDR3 protein: CASSPWPNSPLHF. In DNA form, the CDR3 reads TGTGCCAGCAGCCCCTGGCCGAATTCACCCCTCCACTTT.

This clonotype was observed a handful of times. This chain uses TRBV9 with TRBJ2-1, with 9 bases matching TRBD2. The CDR3 is made up of 15 amino acids. Germline V gives CDR1 SGDLS, CDR2 YYNGEE. After removal of 0 bases from V and 9 bases from J, the junction contained 7 bases not matched to a gene. The CDR3 region has the DNA TGTGCCAGCAGCGTAGGGCGGGGGGGCCTCAGTGAGCAGTTCTTC. Protein sequence: CASSVGRGGLSEQFF.

This clonotype has only a few counts. The chain combines TRBV12-3 or TRBV12-4 with TRBJ2-1; D is perhaps TRBD2 (6 bases). The CDR3 sequence is 13 residues long. With 10 bases removed from V and 12 bases from J, the gap between germline ends came to 22 bases. CDR3 sequence reads: CATAGTPVGGQFF. CDR3 nucleotides: TGTGCCACAGCAGGGACCCCGGTGGGAGGGCAGTTCTTC.

The rearrangement links TRBV24-1 to TRBJ2-2, with 8 bases identical to TRBD1. This CDR3 comprises 16 residues. CDR1 and CDR2 from the germline V gene are KGHDR and SFDVKD. The V segment lost 3 bases and the J segment 5 bases; nucleotides outside the gene matches: 7. In DNA, the CDR3 is TGTGCCACCAGTGATCCCGGACAGGGAAGTACCGGGGAGCTGTTTTTT. This gives the protein CATSDPGQGSTGELFF.

This sequence joins TRBV7-2 and TRBJ2-1, with 11 bases that match TRBD2. Trimming at V came to 2 bases and at J to 0 bases, leaving 3 bases not matched to a gene. CDR1 and CDR2 (germline): SGHTA, FQGNSA. The CDR3 spans 17 residues. CDR3 protein: CASSLTTSGSSYNEQFF. The DNA of the CDR3 is TGTGCCAGCAGCTTAACTACTAGCGGGAGCTCCTACAATGAGCAGTTCTTC.

This clonotype was found a few times. The rearrangement links TRBV20-1 to TRBJ2-2; 11 bases fit TRBD2. The CDR3 length is 14 residues. Germline V gene data show CDR1 as DFQATT and CDR2 as SNEGSKA (reference sequence). The V segment lost 5 bases and the J segment 7 bases; nucleotides outside the gene matches: 6. The CDR3 coding sequence is TGCAGTGCTCCTAGCGGGAGGAGTGTCGGGGAGCTGTTTTTT. Translated, it gives CSAPSGRSVGELFF.

The genes are TRBV5-1 and TRBJ2-5; 7 bases align to TRBD2. In germline, CDR1 is SGHRS, CDR2 YFSETQ. The CDR3 is 16 residues long. The V segment lost 1 base and the J segment 1 base; nucleotides outside the gene matches: 7. The CDR3 loop reads CASSLLSGTRQETQYF. The CDR3 bases are TGCGCCAGCAGCTTGTTAAGCGGGACTCGCCAAGAGACCCAGTACTTC.

This sequence joins TRBV4-3 and TRBJ2-3; D uncertain. The CDR3 consists of 13 residues. The germline V gene has CDR1 LGHNA and CDR2 YSLEER. V was pared by 0 bases and J by 7 bases, with 8 bases between. The CDR3 DNA follows: TGCGCCAGCAGCCAAGAGTTAGTAAATACGCAGTATTTT. The encoded protein is CASSQELVNTQYF.